This T cell receptor (beta chain) was sequenced in a study of shared clonotypes between healthy human individuals. Study background: CD4 naive cells filled three plates per donor, CD4 memory three, CD8 naive two and CD8 memory one.

CDR1 and CDR2 from the germline V gene are SGHVS and FQNEAQ. This CDR3 contains 13 residues. Between the trimmed V and J ends, which lost 5 bases and 3 bases, there was a span of 11 bases. General study points: Few donors restricted represented genetic and exposure-history diversity.

The naive CD8 subset, CD45RO-negative cells positively selected for CCR7, excluded terminally differentiated effector memory CD45RA+ cells. To note about this clone: What it recognizes is unknown.

Assay used: immunoSEQ multiplex PCR; TCRdb lists only in-frame clones, some missing. Among around 560,000 clones listed, about 95% were seen once. The TCR originated in a woman aged 25 to 39 in good health. Source material: naive CD8+ T cells sorted from blood. The V call is TRBV7-8, the J call TRBJ2-7; no definite D call. CDR3 sequence (DNA): TGTGCCAGCAGCCCGGACCTAAACTACGAGCAGTACTTC. It codes for CASSPDLNYEQYF.